The TCR beta chain under discussion was sequenced for a study of T-cell memory formation after mild COVID-19. Study overall: Largely, TCR clusters stayed within a single donor.

This clonotype was counted a few times. Antigen: not known. V trimming: 4 bases; J trimming: 3 bases; junction bases outside the gene matches: 6. CDR3 length: 14 residues. TCRdb re-derived calls from the 5' RACE reads in MiXCR, one entry per CDR3 protein. This repertoire shows some 130,000 distinct CDR3 sequences, approximately 25% found once; its top ten account for approximately 24%. Notes on the study in general: CD4/CD8 balance held among clones contracting day 15 to 85, and later expanders leaned CD4+.

This TCR came from an adult woman who had mild COVID-19 (a few samples of this study predate the infection). Cell type and time point are not known. V usage is TRBV12-3 or TRBV12-4 and J usage is TRBJ2-7; 7 nucleotides line up with TRBD1. Sequencing input: PBMCs or a T cell subset sorted from them (not recorded which). CDR3 protein: CASSSRDSGYEQYF. The CDR3 coding sequence is TGTGCCAGCAGTTCAAGGGACAGTGGCTACGAGCAGTACTTC.